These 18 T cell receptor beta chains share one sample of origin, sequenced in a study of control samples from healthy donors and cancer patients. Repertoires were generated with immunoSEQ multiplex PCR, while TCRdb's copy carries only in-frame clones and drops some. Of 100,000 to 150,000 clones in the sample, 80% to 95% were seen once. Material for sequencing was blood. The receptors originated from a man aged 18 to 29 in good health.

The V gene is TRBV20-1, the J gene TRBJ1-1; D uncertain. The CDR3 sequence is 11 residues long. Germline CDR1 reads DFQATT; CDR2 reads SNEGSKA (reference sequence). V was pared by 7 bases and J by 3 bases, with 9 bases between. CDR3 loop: CSGSGDTEAFF. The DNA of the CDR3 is TGCAGTGGGTCCGGGGACACTGAAGCTTTCTTT.

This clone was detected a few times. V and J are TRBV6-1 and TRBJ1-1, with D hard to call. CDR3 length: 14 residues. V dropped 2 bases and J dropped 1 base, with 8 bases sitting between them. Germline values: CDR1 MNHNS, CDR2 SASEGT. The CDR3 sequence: CASSESEENTEAFF. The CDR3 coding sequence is TGTGCCAGCAGTGAAAGTGAGGAGAACACTGAAGCTTTCTTT.

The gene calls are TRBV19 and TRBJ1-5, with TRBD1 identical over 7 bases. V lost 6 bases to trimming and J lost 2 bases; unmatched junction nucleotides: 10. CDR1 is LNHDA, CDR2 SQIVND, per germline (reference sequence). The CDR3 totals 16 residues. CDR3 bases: TGTGCCAGTAGCCACCATAACAGGGGCGGCAATCAGCCCCAGCATTTT. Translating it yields CASSHHNRGGNQPQHF.

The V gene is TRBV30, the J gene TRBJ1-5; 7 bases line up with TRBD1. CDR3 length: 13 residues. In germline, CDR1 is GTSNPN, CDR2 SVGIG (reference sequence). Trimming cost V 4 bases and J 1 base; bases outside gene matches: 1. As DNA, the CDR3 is TGTGCCTGGAACAGGGGAAGCAATCAGCCCCAGCATTTT. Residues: CAWNRGSNQPQHF.

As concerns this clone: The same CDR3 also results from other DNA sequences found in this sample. This CDR3 reads CASSLRTGYEQYF. CDR3 DNA sequence: TGTGCCAGCAGCCTAAGGACAGGCTACGAGCAGTACTTC. The chain joins TRBV11-3 to TRBJ2-7, with TRBD1 identical over 7 bases. CDR3 length equals 13 residues. Losses at the gene ends were 5 bases for V and 3 bases for J; bases not matched to a gene: 4. The germline V gene has CDR1 SGHNT and CDR2 YENEEA.

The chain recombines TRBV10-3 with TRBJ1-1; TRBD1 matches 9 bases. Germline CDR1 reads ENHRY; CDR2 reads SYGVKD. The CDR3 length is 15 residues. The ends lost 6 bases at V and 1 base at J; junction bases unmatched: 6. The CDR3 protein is CAIRSPGQGNTEAFF. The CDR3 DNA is TGTGCCATCAGATCACCGGGACAGGGGAACACTGAAGCTTTCTTT.

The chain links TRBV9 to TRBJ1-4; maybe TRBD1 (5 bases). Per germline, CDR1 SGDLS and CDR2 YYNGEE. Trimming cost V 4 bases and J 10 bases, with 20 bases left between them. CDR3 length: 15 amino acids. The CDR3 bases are TGTGCCAGCAGCCCCACGGGCATGGGGGGAAGAAAACTGTTTTTT. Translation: CASSPTGMGGRKLFF.

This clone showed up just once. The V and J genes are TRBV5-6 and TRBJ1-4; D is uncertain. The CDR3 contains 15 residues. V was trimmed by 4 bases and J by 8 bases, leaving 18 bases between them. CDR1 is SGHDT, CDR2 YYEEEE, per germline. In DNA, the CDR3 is TGTGCCAGCAGCGCCTTCGTCTCCCGGGAGGAAAAACTGTTTTTT. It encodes CASSAFVSREEKLFF.

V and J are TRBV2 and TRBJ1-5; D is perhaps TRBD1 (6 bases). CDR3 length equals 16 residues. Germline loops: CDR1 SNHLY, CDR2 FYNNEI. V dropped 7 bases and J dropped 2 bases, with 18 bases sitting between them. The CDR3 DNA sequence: TGTGCCAGCACCGAGGGGGGGGCAGGGGGCAATCAGCCCCAGCATTTT. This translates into CASTEGGAGGNQPQHF.

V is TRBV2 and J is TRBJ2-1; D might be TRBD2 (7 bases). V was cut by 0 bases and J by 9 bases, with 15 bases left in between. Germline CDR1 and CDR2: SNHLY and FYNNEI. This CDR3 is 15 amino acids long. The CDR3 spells CASSEARGQPLEQFF. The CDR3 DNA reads TGTGCCAGCAGTGAAGCGCGGGGGCAGCCTCTTGAGCAGTTCTTC.

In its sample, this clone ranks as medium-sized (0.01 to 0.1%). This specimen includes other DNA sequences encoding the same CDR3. The CDR3 sequence: CASSPPGTGAIYEQYF. CDR3 in DNA: TGTGCCAGCTCACCACCGGGGACAGGGGCGATCTACGAGCAGTACTTC. The chain employs TRBV18 and TRBJ2-7, with TRBD1 matching 10 bases. The CDR3 is 16 amino acids. The trim removed 0 bases at V and 3 bases at J, leaving 5 bases unmatched. The germline gives CDR1 KGHSH, CDR2 LQKENI.

The DNA for the CDR3 is TGCGCCAGCAGCTTGGAAGGGGACAGGGTGTTTGAGGCCCAGTACTTC. Translated: CASSLEGDRVFEAQYF. The chain employs TRBV5-1 and TRBJ2-5; 9 bases line up with TRBD1. Germline assignment: CDR1 SGHRS and CDR2 YFSETQ. Trimming removed 0 bases from V and 9 bases from J; junction bases left unmatched: 12. The CDR3 loop spans 16 amino acids.

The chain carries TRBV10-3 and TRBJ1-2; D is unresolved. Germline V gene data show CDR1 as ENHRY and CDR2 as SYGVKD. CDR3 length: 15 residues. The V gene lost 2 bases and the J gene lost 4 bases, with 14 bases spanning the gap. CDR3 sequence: CAISESREGGYGYTF. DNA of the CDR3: TGTGCCATCAGTGAGAGTAGGGAAGGAGGCTATGGCTACACCTTC.

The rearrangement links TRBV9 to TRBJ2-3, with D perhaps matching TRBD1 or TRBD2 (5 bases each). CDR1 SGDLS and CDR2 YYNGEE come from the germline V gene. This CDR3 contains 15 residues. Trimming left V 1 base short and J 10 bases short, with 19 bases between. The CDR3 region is CASSVSPRGDEAQYF. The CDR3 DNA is TGTGCCAGCAGCGTATCCCCCCGAGGGGATGAGGCGCAGTATTTT.

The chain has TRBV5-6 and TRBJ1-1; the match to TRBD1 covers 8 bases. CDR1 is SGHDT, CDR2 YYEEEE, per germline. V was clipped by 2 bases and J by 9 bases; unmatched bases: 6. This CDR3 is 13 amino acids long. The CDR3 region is CASSLGYRGKAFF. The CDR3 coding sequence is TGTGCCAGCAGCTTAGGTTACAGGGGGAAAGCTTTCTTT. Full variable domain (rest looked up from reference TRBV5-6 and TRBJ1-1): DAGVTQSPTHLIKTRGQQVTLRCSPKSGHDTVSWYQQALGQGPQFIFQYYEEEERQRGNFPDRFSGHQFPNYSSELNVNALLLGDSALYLCASSLGYRGKAFFGQGTRLTVV.

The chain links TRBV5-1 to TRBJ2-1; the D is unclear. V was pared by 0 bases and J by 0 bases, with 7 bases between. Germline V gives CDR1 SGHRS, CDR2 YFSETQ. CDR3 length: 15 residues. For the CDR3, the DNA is TGCGCCAGCAGCTTGGGGCAAACCTCCTACAATGAGCAGTTCTTC. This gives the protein CASSLGQTSYNEQFF.

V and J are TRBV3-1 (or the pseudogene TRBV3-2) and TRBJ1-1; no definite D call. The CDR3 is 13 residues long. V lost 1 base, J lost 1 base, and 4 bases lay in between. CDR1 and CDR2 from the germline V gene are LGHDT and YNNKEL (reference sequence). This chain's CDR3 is CASSQVANTEAFF. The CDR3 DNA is TGTGCCAGCAGCCAAGTGGCGAACACTGAAGCTTTCTTT.

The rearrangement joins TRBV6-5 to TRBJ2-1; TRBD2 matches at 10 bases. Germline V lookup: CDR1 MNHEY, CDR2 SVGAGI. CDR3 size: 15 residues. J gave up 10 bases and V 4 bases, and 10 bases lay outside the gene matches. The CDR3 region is CASSSPSGGRKEQFF. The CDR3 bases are TGTGCCAGCAGTTCTCCTAGCGGGGGCCGAAAAGAGCAGTTCTTC.